The 32 T cell receptor beta chains listed next were all sequenced from one sample in a study of cytomegalovirus exposure and HLA in healthy donors (dated 2017 in TCRdb). The library came from the immunoSEQ multiplex PCR assay. The multiplex PCR relied on a mix of 60 forward primers for TCR Vbeta segments and 13 reverse primers for TCR Jbeta segments. TCRdb holds this immuneACCESS table with in-frame rearrangements only. Some clones are missing; in checked studies, unresolved V genes explain under half, and the rest has no known cause. Recorded for this sample are around 140,000 clones; approximately 80% of them occurred a single time. The ten largest account for over 9.5% of the sample. The sample consisted of PBMCs. The receptors stem from a woman aged 60-75 years in good health and CMV-seropositive.

V and J are TRBV6-4 and TRBJ2-6; TRBD1 aligns across 10 bases. The length of the CDR3 is 17 residues. Per the germline V gene, CDR1 is MRHNA and CDR2 is SNTAGT. Trimming removed 6 bases from V and 2 bases from J; junction bases left unmatched: 7. CDR3 protein: CASRPGGTGAGANVLTF. CDR3 bases: TGTGCCAGCAGACCCGGGGGGACAGGGGCTGGGGCCAACGTCCTGACTTTC.

The V gene is TRBV27, the J gene TRBJ2-7; a possible D gene is TRBD1 (6 bases). Germline lookup yields CDR1 MNHEY and CDR2 SMNVEV (reference sequence). CDR3 length: 16 residues. V was clipped by 2 bases and J by 0 bases, with 14 bases between them. The CDR3, as DNA: TGTGCCAGCAGTTTAACCGCCGGACAGAGCTCCTACGAGCAGTACTTC. Protein: CASSLTAGQSSYEQYF.

This chain connects TRBV29-1 to TRBJ2-4, with 9 bases matching TRBD2. With V trimmed by 6 bases and J by 4 bases, 7 bases remained unmatched. This CDR3 region has 14 residues. Germline V gene data show CDR1 as SQVTM and CDR2 as ANQGSEA. The CDR3 region is CSVVNSGGKNIQYF. The CDR3 nucleotides read TGCAGCGTGGTTAATAGCGGGGGAAAAAACATTCAGTACTTC.

The CDR3: CASGDNVGGYGYTF. The CDR3 DNA reads as TGTGCCAGCGGGGATAACGTCGGGGGCTATGGCTACACCTTC. The chain links TRBV28 to TRBJ1-2, with a weak D call TRBD1 (5 bases). Germline CDR1 and CDR2: MDHEN and SYDVKM. The V gene lost 8 bases and the J gene lost 4 bases, with 17 bases spanning the gap. The CDR3 is made up of 14 amino acids.

The chain is built from TRBV5-4 and TRBJ2-7, with 9 bases matching TRBD2. The germline V gene encodes CDR1 SGHNT and CDR2 YYREEE (reference sequence). V shed 4 bases and J 0 bases; nucleotides not matched to a gene: 5. The CDR3 has 15 residues. CDR3 protein: CASSLSGGSSYEQYF. The CDR3 DNA follows: TGTGCCAGCAGCCTTAGCGGGGGAAGCTCCTACGAGCAGTACTTC.

The chain carries TRBV19 and TRBJ1-1; 8 nucleotides match TRBD1. V trimming: 7 bases; J trimming: 3 bases; junction bases outside the gene matches: 1. The CDR3 length is 12 residues. CDR1 is LNHDA and CDR2 is SQIVND in the germline V gene (reference sequence). DNA of the CDR3: TGTGCCAGTATGGACAGGGACACTGAAGCTTTCTTT. The encoded protein is CASMDRDTEAFF.

This clone was counted once. The chain uses TRBV5-1 and TRBJ2-7; 12 nucleotides match TRBD2. The germline V gene encodes CDR1 SGHRS and CDR2 YFSETQ. V shed 0 bases and J 6 bases; nucleotides not matched to a gene: 1. CDR3 size: 14 residues. CDR3 DNA sequence: TGCGCCAGCAGCTTGGGACTAGCGGGAGTCGAGCAGTACTTC. Translated, it gives CASSLGLAGVEQYF. The complete variable domain, with remaining parts taken from reference TRBV5-1 and TRBJ2-7, reads KAGVTQTPRYLIKTRGQQVTLSCSPISGHRSVSWYQQTPGQGLQFLFEYFSETQRNKGNFPGRFSGRQFSNSRSEMNVSTLELGDSALYLCASSLGLAGVEQYFGPGTRLTVT.

The chain couples TRBV28 to TRBJ2-7; TRBD2 matches 7 bases. CDR3 length equals 12 residues. CDR1 and CDR2 from the germline V gene are MDHEN and SYDVKM. The junction had 0 bases not matched to a gene; V was cut back by 1 base and J by 6 bases. The CDR3 is CASSLSGGEQYF. The CDR3 bases are TGTGCCAGCAGTTTATCGGGGGGCGAGCAGTACTTC.

The chain is built from TRBV7-3 and TRBJ2-3; D uncertain. V dropped 2 bases and J dropped 3 bases, with 6 bases sitting between them. The germline V gene has CDR1 SGHTA and CDR2 FQGTGA. The CDR3 extends over 13 amino acids. The CDR3 nucleotides are TGTGCCAGCAGCTTAGCAGTAACAGATACGCAGTATTTT. As protein: CASSLAVTDTQYF.

V gene TRBV9 combines with J gene TRBJ1-3; D perhaps matches TRBD1 (6 bases). Germline-derived CDR1 and CDR2 are SGDLS and YYNGEE. Deletions cut 2 bases from V and 0 bases from J, with 9 bases between. The CDR3 consists of 15 residues. In nucleotides, the CDR3 is TGTGCCAGCAGCGTGGACAGTGGCTCTGGAAACACCATATATTTT. Translated, it gives CASSVDSGSGNTIYF.

The chain recombines TRBV7-2 with TRBJ1-4; TRBD1 matches at 8 bases. The CDR3 runs to 15 residues. Trimming at V came to 4 bases and at J to 3 bases, leaving 4 bases not matched to a gene. The V gene's germline CDR1 is SGHTA and CDR2 FQGNSA. DNA of the CDR3: TGTGCCAGCAGCTCAGGGGGCTGGTCTAATGAAAAACTGTTTTTT. It is translated as CASSSGGWSNEKLFF.

V usage is TRBV28 and J usage is TRBJ2-2; D remains ambiguous. CDR3 length: 16 amino acids. Germline CDR1 MDHEN, CDR2 SYDVKM. V was trimmed by 2 bases and J by 1 base, leaving 11 bases between them. CDR3 sequence (DNA): TGTGCCAGCAGTTTACCCTCTCCGAGGAACACCGGGGAGCTGTTTTTT. Translating it yields CASSLPSPRNTGELFF.

Turning to this clone: A junction end diverges from the germline sequence, so it may reflect a read error. This chain joins TRBV27 and TRBJ2-7; weak D call: TRBD2 (5 bases). Germline loops: CDR1 MNHEY, CDR2 SMNVEV (reference sequence). The CDR3 is 15 residues long. This CDR3 reads CASTPRLINLGSGVF. The CDR3 DNA is TGTGCCAGCACCCCCAGATTGATCAATCTTGGGAGCGGAGTCTTC.

V is TRBV19 and J is TRBJ2-3; D perhaps matches TRBD2 (6 bases). The ends were cut back, 3 bases at V and 2 bases at J, with 12 bases in the middle. This CDR3 comprises 15 residues. Germline-derived CDR1 and CDR2 are LNHDA and SQIVND (reference sequence). The CDR3 sequence: CASSIGSGYTDTQYF. For the CDR3, the DNA is TGTGCCAGTAGTATCGGTAGCGGATACACAGATACGCAGTATTTT.

This CDR3 is CASSLSRYNEQFF. DNA for the CDR3: TGCGCCAGCAGCTTATCTCGCTACAATGAGCAGTTCTTC. V gene TRBV5-1 combines with J gene TRBJ2-1; D not resolved. Trimming stripped 2 bases from V and 3 bases from J, with 6 bases between. The CDR3 runs to 13 residues. CDR1 SGHRS and CDR2 YFSETQ come from the germline V gene. Variable domain in full (rest from reference TRBV5-1 and TRBJ2-1): KAGVTQTPRYLIKTRGQQVTLSCSPISGHRSVSWYQQTPGQGLQFLFEYFSETQRNKGNFPGRFSGRQFSNSRSEMNVSTLELGDSALYLCASSLSRYNEQFFGPGTRLTVL.

This clone was found a few times. This sequence joins TRBV6-5 and TRBJ2-5; 13 bases map to TRBD2. The CDR3 totals 16 residues. V lost 4 bases to trimming and J lost 5 bases; unmatched junction nucleotides: 7. The V gene's germline CDR1 is MNHEY and CDR2 SVGAGI. The CDR3 spells CASSSTGLAGKETQYF. CDR3 DNA: TGTGCCAGCAGTTCAACGGGACTAGCGGGAAAGGAGACCCAGTACTTC.

The genes are TRBV6-6 and TRBJ2-1; 7 nucleotides line up with TRBD2. CDR1 and CDR2 (germline): MNHNY, SVGAGI (reference sequence). The CDR3 runs 15 residues. Germline trimming cut 8 bases from V and 4 bases from J; bases unmatched to any gene: 11. The DNA of the CDR3 is TGTGCCAGCGGTGGAACTAGCGAGACATACAATGAGCAGTTCTTC. Translated, it gives CASGGTSETYNEQFF.

The chain carries TRBV4-2 and TRBJ2-7, with TRBD2 matching 9 bases. The CDR3 has 15 residues. Per the germline V gene, CDR1 is LGHNA and CDR2 is YNFKEQ. Unmatched junction bases numbered 3, after V lost 1 base and J lost 2 bases. The chain's CDR3 is CASSQATSGPYEQYF. The CDR3 region has the DNA TGTGCCAGCAGCCAAGCGACTAGCGGACCCTACGAGCAGTACTTC.

The chain joins TRBV19 to TRBJ2-5; weak D call: TRBD2 (6 bases). Trimming shortened V by 0 bases and J by 1 base, and 12 bases separated the two germline ends. The CDR3 contains 16 residues. Germline assignment: CDR1 LNHDA and CDR2 SQIVND (reference sequence). The DNA of the CDR3 is TGTGCCAGTAGTATAGATCAGGGCGGGACCCAAGAGACCCAGTACTTC. Protein: CASSIDQGGTQETQYF.

The chain couples TRBV28 to TRBJ1-5; possible D gene TRBD1, 5 bases. The V gene lost 5 bases and the J gene lost 1 base, with 18 bases spanning the gap. CDR1 and CDR2 from the germline V gene are MDHEN and SYDVKM. This CDR3 has 17 amino acids. CDR3: CASSLYVRRESNQPQHF. The CDR3 DNA sequence: TGTGCCAGCAGTCTTTATGTCCGCAGGGAAAGCAATCAGCCCCAGCATTTT.

J is TRBJ2-1 and V is TRBV6-5; 7 nucleotides match TRBD1. V shed 2 bases and J 3 bases; nucleotides not matched to a gene: 4. This CDR3 is built from 15 residues. Per the germline V gene, CDR1 is MNHEY and CDR2 is SVGAGI. The CDR3 nucleotides read TGTGCCAGCAGTTACGACAGGGTAGGCTACAATGAGCAGTTCTTC. Translation: CASSYDRVGYNEQFF.

V gene TRBV19 combines with J gene TRBJ1-5; D is undetermined. Germline V CDR1 and CDR2: LNHDA, SQIVND (reference sequence). V was pared by 3 bases and J by 5 bases, with 11 bases between. The CDR3 is 14 residues long. Here the CDR3 reads CASSIYSRDQPQHF. The CDR3, as DNA: TGTGCCAGTAGTATTTACTCCCGAGATCAGCCCCAGCATTTT.

V is TRBV4-1 and J is TRBJ1-5; D gene uncertain. The CDR3 totals 13 residues. Trimming left V 1 base short and J 3 bases short, with 4 bases between. The germline V gene has CDR1 MGHRA and CDR2 YSYEKL. DNA of the CDR3: TGCGCCAGCAGCCAAGGGCCCAATCAGCCCCAGCATTTT. Its translation is CASSQGPNQPQHF.

DNA for the CDR3: TGTGCCAGCAGCTTAGGTCGGACTAGTTTCACAGATACGCAGTATTTT. Protein: CASSLGRTSFTDTQYF. The genes are TRBV7-8 and TRBJ2-3, with 7 bases lining up with TRBD2. V lost 1 base, J lost 2 bases, and 6 bases stayed unmatched. Germline loops: CDR1 SGHVS, CDR2 FQNEAQ. The CDR3 is 16 amino acids. The variable domain in full, completed from reference TRBV7-8 and TRBJ2-3, reads GAGVSQSPRYKVAKRGQDVALRCDPISGHVSLFWYQQALGQGPEFLTYFQNEAQLDKSGLPSDRFFAERPEGSVSTLKIQRTQQEDSAVYLCASSLGRTSFTDTQYFGPGTRLTVL.

The chain has TRBV14 and TRBJ1-1; 7 bases align to TRBD1. CDR3 length equals 16 residues. CDR1 and CDR2 from the germline V gene are SGHDN and FVKESK. After removal of 3 bases from V and 4 bases from J, the junction contained 11 bases not matched to a gene. The CDR3 region has the DNA TGTGCCAGCAGCCATGGACTCCGGGACAGTCGCACTGAAGCTTTCTTT. This codes for CASSHGLRDSRTEAFF. Full variable domain (rest looked up from reference TRBV14 and TRBJ1-1): EAGVTQFPSHSVIEKGQTVTLRCDPISGHDNLYWYRRVMGKEIKFLLHFVKESKQDESGMPNNRFLAERTGGTYSTLKVQPAELEDSGVYFCASSHGLRDSRTEAFFGQGTRLTVV.

The rearrangement joins TRBV30 to TRBJ2-5; TRBD2 matches 8 bases. The DNA end is more similar to TRBJ2-7, so the J call may be wrong. Germline V CDR1 and CDR2: GTSNPN, SVGIG (reference sequence). This CDR3 spans 13 amino acids. The CDR3 loop is CAWKRSGGYEQYF. The DNA for the CDR3 is TGTGCCTGGAAGAGGAGCGGGGGCTACGAGCAGTACTTC.

This chain joins TRBV19 and TRBJ1-2; TRBD1 might be the D (6 bases). Germline values: CDR1 LNHDA, CDR2 SQIVND (reference sequence). Trimming cost V 1 base and J 5 bases, with 17 bases left between them. The CDR3 is 16 amino acids. CDR3: CASSIVGRTAPYGYTF. DNA of the CDR3: TGTGCCAGTAGTATAGTTGGACGGACAGCACCTTATGGCTACACCTTC.

The chain couples TRBV6-5 to TRBJ2-1; no clear D. The CDR3 is made up of 12 amino acids. V was trimmed by 7 bases and J by 9 bases, leaving 13 bases between them. Germline assignment: CDR1 MNHEY and CDR2 SVGAGI. The CDR3 loop reads CASTPAVGEQFF. CDR3 in DNA: TGTGCCAGCACCCCCGCGGTAGGTGAGCAGTTCTTC.

With respect to this clone: At one boundary the junction diverges from the germline segment, which might be a read error. V and J are TRBV6-1 and TRBJ2-7; 9 bases agree with TRBD1. Germline V lookup: CDR1 MNHNS, CDR2 SASEGT. The CDR3 spans 14 residues. CDR3: CASITGQGSYGQYF. The CDR3 bases are TGTGCCAGCATTACGGGACAGGGATCCTACGGGCAGTACTTC.

The gene calls are TRBV6-6 and TRBJ1-2; 9 nucleotides align to TRBD1. With V trimmed by 7 bases and J by 0 bases, 3 bases remained unmatched. The CDR3 sequence is 14 residues long. In germline, CDR1 is MNHNY, CDR2 SVGAGI (reference sequence). As DNA, the CDR3 is TGTGCCAGCAAGACAGGGGGGGCTAACTATGGCTACACCTTC. Translation: CASKTGGANYGYTF.

The J gene is TRBJ1-6, the V gene TRBV5-1; D uncertain. CDR3 length equals 15 residues. CDR1 is SGHRS and CDR2 is YFSETQ in the germline V gene. V lost 0 bases to trimming and J lost 6 bases, with 10 bases between them. The CDR3 DNA reads TGCGCCAGCAGCTTGGCCCCGGGTAGTAATTCACCCCTCCACTTT. Translated, it gives CASSLAPGSNSPLHF.

This clone was detected a few times. CDR3 loop: CASSLWVEMTDRDGYTF. The CDR3 DNA sequence: TGTGCCAGCAGCTTATGGGTTGAGATGACAGATCGAGATGGCTACACCTTC. The chain links TRBV7-2 to TRBJ1-2, with D maybe TRBD1 (5 bases). The CDR3 is made up of 17 amino acids. V gave up 2 bases and J gave up 6 bases, with 22 bases separating them. Germline lookup yields CDR1 SGHTA and CDR2 FQGNSA.